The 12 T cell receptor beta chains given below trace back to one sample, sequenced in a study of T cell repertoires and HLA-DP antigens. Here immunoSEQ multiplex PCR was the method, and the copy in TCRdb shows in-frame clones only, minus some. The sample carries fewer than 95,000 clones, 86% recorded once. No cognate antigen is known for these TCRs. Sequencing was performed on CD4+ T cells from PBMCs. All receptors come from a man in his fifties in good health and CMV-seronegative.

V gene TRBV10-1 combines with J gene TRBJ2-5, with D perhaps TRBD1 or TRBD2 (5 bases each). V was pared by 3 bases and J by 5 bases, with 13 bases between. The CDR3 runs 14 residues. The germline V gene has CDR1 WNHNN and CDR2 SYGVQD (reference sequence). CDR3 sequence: CASSDGDGIETQYF. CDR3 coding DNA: TGCGCCAGCAGTGATGGGGACGGGATTGAGACCCAGTACTTC.

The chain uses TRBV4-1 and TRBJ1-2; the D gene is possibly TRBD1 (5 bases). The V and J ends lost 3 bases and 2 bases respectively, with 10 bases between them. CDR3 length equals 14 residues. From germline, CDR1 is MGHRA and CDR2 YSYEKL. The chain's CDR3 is CASSHQGRNYGYTF. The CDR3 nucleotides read TGCGCCAGCAGCCACCAGGGCCGAAACTATGGCTACACCTTC.

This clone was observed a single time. The CDR3 spells CATSRDLAGGPSTDTQYF. CDR3 sequence (DNA): TGTGCCACCAGCAGAGATCTAGCGGGAGGGCCGAGCACAGATACGCAGTATTTT. The V call is TRBV15, the J call TRBJ2-3, with 12 bases fitting TRBD2. The CDR3 is 18 residues long. The germline CDR1 and CDR2 sequences are LNHNV and YYDKDF (reference sequence). Trimming removed 0 bases from V and 0 bases from J; junction bases left unmatched: 4.

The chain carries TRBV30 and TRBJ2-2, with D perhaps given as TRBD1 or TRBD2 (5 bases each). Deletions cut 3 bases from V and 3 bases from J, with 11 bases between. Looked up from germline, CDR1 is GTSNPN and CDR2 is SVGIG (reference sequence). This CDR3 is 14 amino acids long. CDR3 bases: TGTGCCTGGAGGGGGGACCGAGACACCGGGGAGCTGTTTTTT. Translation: CAWRGDRDTGELFF.

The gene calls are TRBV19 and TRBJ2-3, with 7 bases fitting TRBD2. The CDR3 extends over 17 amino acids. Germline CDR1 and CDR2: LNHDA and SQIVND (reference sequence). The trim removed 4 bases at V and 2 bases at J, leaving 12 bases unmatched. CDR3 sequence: CASSTHPRGVITDTQYF. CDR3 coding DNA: TGTGCCAGTAGTACCCACCCCCGGGGGGTTATCACAGATACGCAGTATTTT.

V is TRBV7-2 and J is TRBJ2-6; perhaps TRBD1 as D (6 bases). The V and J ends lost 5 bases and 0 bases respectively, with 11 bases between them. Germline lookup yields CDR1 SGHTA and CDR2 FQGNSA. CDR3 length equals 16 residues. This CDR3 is CASSRQVHSGANVLTF. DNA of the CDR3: TGTGCCAGCAGCCGACAGGTTCACTCTGGGGCCAACGTCCTGACTTTC.

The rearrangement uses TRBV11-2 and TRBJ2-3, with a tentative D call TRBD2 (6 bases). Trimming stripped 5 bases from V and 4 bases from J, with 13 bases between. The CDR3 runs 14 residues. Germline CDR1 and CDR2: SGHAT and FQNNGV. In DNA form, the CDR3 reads TGTGCCAGCAGCCCCACCGGGGGACCAGATACGCAGTATTTT. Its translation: CASSPTGGPDTQYF.

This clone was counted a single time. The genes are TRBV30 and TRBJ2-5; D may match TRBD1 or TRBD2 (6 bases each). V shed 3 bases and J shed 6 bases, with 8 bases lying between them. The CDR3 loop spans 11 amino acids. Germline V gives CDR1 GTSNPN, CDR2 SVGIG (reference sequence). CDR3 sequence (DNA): TGTGCCTGGAGAGGGGGGCAGACCCAGTACTTC. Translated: CAWRGGQTQYF. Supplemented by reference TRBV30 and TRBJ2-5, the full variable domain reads SQTIHQWPATLVQPVGSPLSLECTVEGTSNPNLYWYRQAAGRGLQLLFYSVGIGQISSEVPQNLSASRPQDRQFILSSKKLLLSDSGFYLCAWRGGQTQYFGPGTRLLVL.

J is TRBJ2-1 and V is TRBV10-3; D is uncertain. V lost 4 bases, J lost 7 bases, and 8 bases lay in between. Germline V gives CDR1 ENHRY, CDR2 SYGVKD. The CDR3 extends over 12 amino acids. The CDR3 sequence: CAISGTGNEQFF. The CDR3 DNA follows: TGTGCCATCAGTGGAACCGGGAATGAGCAGTTCTTC.

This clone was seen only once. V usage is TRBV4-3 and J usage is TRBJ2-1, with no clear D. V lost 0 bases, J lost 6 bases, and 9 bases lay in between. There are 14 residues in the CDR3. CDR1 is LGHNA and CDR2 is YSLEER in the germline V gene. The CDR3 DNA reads TGCGCCAGCAGCCAAGAGTTCAGGACCAATGAGCAGTTCTTC. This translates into CASSQEFRTNEQFF.

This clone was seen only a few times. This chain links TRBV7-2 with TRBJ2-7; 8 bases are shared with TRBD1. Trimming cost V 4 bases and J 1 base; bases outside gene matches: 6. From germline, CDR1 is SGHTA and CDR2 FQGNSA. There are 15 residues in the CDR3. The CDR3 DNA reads TGTGCCAGCAGCTCAACCGGGACAGGTTCCTACGAGCAGTACTTC. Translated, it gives CASSSTGTGSYEQYF.

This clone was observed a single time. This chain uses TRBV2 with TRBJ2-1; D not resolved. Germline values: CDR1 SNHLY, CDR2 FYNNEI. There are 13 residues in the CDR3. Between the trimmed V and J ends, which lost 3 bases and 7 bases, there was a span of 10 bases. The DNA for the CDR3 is TGTGCCAGCAGTGACATCGGTTGGAATGAGCAGTTCTTC. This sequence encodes CASSDIGWNEQFF. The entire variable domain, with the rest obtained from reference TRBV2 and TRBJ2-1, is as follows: EPEVTQTPSHQVTQMGQEVILRCVPISNHLYFYWYRQILGQKVEFLVSFYNNEISEKSEIFDDQFSVERPDGSNFTLKIRSTKLEDSAMYFCASSDIGWNEQFFGPGTRLTVL.